A selection of T cell receptor beta chains follows, all from one sample in a study of cytomegalovirus exposure and HLA in healthy donors. The data were produced by immunoSEQ multiplex PCR, yet TCRdb's version contains in-frame clones alone and is incomplete. Of 110,000 to 150,000 clones in the sample, roughly 80% were seen once. Sequenced input: PBMCs. Every receptor here comes from a woman between 50 and 59 years old in good health and CMV-seropositive. CDR3s leave out the opening cysteine and the closing phenylalanine or tryptophan. Fields, in order: D gene, V gene, J gene, clone size, CDR3 protein. A D gene is named only where the DNA matches it firmly. Size values are once, few and many counts, or a class for expanded clones, and some rows have none.

.	TRBV6-1	TRBJ2-5	.	ASSPTGTQETQY
TRBD2	TRBV5-1	TRBJ2-1	once	ASSLPAGGRYNEQF
.	TRBV4-1	TRBJ1-3	few	ASSLLGNRANTIY
TRBD1	TRBV10-3	TRBJ1-5	.	AISDLDRGQNQPQH
.	TRBV5-3	TRBJ2-5	.	ARSKRPGGVQETQY
TRBD2	TRBV11-2	TRBJ2-7	few	ASSSGLAGDEQY
.	TRBV5-8	TRBJ2-7	.	ASSYRLPGSYEQY
.	TRBV15	TRBJ1-4	few	ATSREIQGANEKLF
.	TRBV18	TRBJ1-2	.	ASSPEGNSLGYT
.	TRBV19	TRBJ1-1	few	ASSIQGMNTEAF
.	TRBV30	TRBJ1-3	.	AWDRGTGPISGNTIY
.	TRBV5-1	TRBJ1-3	.	ASSLAGRVSGNTIY
.	TRBV25-1	TRBJ2-7	once	ASSTDRNRACEQY
TRBD2	TRBV5-4	TRBJ2-5	.	ASSSGLAGEAQY
TRBD1	TRBV5-1	TRBJ2-4	.	ASSISIGQGAPGSRNIQY
.	TRBV13	TRBJ1-1	.	ASSLGLRNTEAF
TRBD1	TRBV4-3	TRBJ2-6	once	ASSQEPDRGPTSGANVLT
TRBD1	TRBV5-4	TRBJ2-7	.	ASSLRDSSYEQY
TRBD1	TRBV7-2	TRBJ1-6	.	ASSQGTGGASSPLH
TRBD2	TRBV5-4	TRBJ2-1	.	ASSLGAGGYNEQF
.	TRBV19	TRBJ2-3	.	ASSQRGPGGLADTQY
.	TRBV27	TRBJ2-2	.	ASRRGNTGELF
.	TRBV30	TRBJ1-2	.	AWSERAAYGYT
.	TRBV5-1	TRBJ1-1	few	ASSLDPRGTEAF
TRBD1	TRBV29-1	TRBJ1-2	few	SVTGQGAGIYGYT
TRBD1	TRBV5-4	TRBJ2-7	.	ASSLGTGGEEQY
TRBD1	TRBV28	TRBJ2-7	.	ASSGADRGLYEQY
.	TRBV7-6	TRBJ1-4	.	ASSLNTVNEKLF
TRBD2	TRBV18	TRBJ2-5	.	ASSPTSRGETQY
.	TRBV28	TRBJ1-5	.	ASSLFGQRQPQH
.	TRBV6-5	TRBJ1-6	.	ASSESQNNSPLH
.	TRBV2	TRBJ1-2	once	ASAGDYGYT
TRBD2	TRBV10-3	TRBJ2-2	.	AIRRTSGGSGAGELF
TRBD1	TRBV6-5	TRBJ1-1	.	ASSSWTGGGGTEAF
.	TRBV18	TRBJ1-1	.	ASSPGRNTEAF
.	TRBV11-2	TRBJ1-6	.	ASKQTGSSYNSPLH
.	TRBV7-9	TRBJ1-6	once	ASSLNRAHTIGYNSPLH
.	TRBV6-1	TRBJ2-1	.	ASTWSGLAYNEQF
.	TRBV12-5	TRBJ1-4	.	ASGSLDFANEKLF
TRBD2	TRBV5-1	TRBJ2-1	.	ASSPTGGGPYNEQF
.	TRBV7-9	TRBJ1-2	.	ASSLDPHGERYGYT
.	TRBV18	TRBJ1-4	.	ASSPYSQQAGPSGKLF
TRBD2	TRBV5-1	TRBJ2-1	.	ASRSGTSGGPKYNEQF
.	TRBV6-1	TRBJ2-5	once	ASSDAHRSSGGETQY
.	TRBV7-2	TRBJ2-3	.	ASSLGVRGQY
TRBD1	TRBV29-1	TRBJ1-5	few	SVSTGGGQPQH
TRBD1	TRBV5-1	TRBJ1-4	.	ASSPGGGGEKLF